The T cell receptor beta chain under discussion was sequenced for a study of T cells after yellow fever vaccination. About this clonotype itself: What it binds is not known.

Whole-study findings and limits: It was a weaker secondary response, yet one that peaked faster, at day 5 versus 15. The appearance of a small share of clonotypes in both CD4 and CD8 compartments was observed. There was a possibility that FACS-sorted repertoires contained abundant clonotypes contaminating from the bulk population.

The CDR3 covers 14 residues. After removal of 2 bases from V and 5 bases from J, the junction contained 8 bases not matched to a gene. Per the germline V gene, CDR1 is GTSNPN and CDR2 is SVGIG (reference sequence). A single record per CDR3 protein comes from TCRdb applying MiXCR to the 5' RACE reads. Among approximately 510,000 distinct CDR3 sequences listed, roughly 22% were seen once. The material was PBMCs, obtained about 20 days after the first yellow fever vaccination. The clonotype originates from a man between 18 and 35 years old who received the YFV17D yellow fever vaccine. The V call is TRBV30, the J call TRBJ1-2; 7 bases agree with TRBD1. The CDR3 loop is CAWSRDRKTYGYTF. The CDR3 nucleotides are TGTGCCTGGAGTCGGGACAGAAAGACTTATGGCTACACCTTC.